The clone carrying this T cell receptor beta chain was observed a few times. These data originate in a study of metastatic and nonmetastatic thyroid tumors. Study information: Repertoires from blood and tumor or nodule tissue of malignant and benign thyroid patients were compared.

TCRdb re-called clones via MiXCR from the PCR reads. Here the sample spans more than 4,000 clones, 35% being singletons. V was pared by 6 bases and J by 3 bases, with 7 bases of the junction left unmatched. The CDR3 contains 13 residues. The V gene's germline CDR1 is DFQATT and CDR2 SNEGSKA (reference sequence). Treatment of any kind had been given to no patient before thyroid surgery. The chain recombines TRBV20-1 with TRBJ2-7; the match to TRBD2 covers 8 bases. The clonotype comes from a female donor with papillary thyroid cancer or a benign thyroid nodule (not recorded which). Some clones in this sample may be carry-over from other donors' samples. Sequences were obtained from adjacent normal tissue. CDR3 sequence (DNA): TGCAGTGCCGGGGAACTAGCGGTCTACGAGCAGTACTTC. Translation gives CSAGELAVYEQYF.